The source of this T cell receptor (beta chain) is a study of a mutant IDH1 vaccine in newly diagnosed glioma. The overall study: Across weeks 1, 3, 5, 7, 11, 15, 19 and 23, patients received a vaccination each time, eight in all. The first vaccination came 4-6 weeks after radiotherapy alone, or with temozolomide cycles. There were approximately 62% males and around 38% females among treated patients, whose mean age was about 41 years. Most patients had radiochemotherapy with temozolomide before enrollment; others had one alone.

The CDR3 has 12 amino acids. Between the trimmed V and J ends, which lost 3 bases and 1 base, there was a span of 3 bases. CDR1 and CDR2 from the germline V gene are MDHEN and SYDVKM. Time point: week 11, during vaccination. A single vaccine dose contained 300 ug of mutant IDH1 20-mer peptide, and topical imiquimod was used with it. Sequenced by immunoSEQ multiplex PCR; TCRdb stores in-frame clones only, minus some. The data show about 36,000 clones, 80% seen once. This clone occurred once. Its antigen remains unknown. Sequencing used peripheral blood mononuclear cells (PBMCs), obtained from a glioma patient whose treatment included an IDH1 peptide vaccine. The receptor's source is a woman in her thirties with glioma. Some clones in this sample may be carry-over from other donors' samples. The chain employs TRBV28 and TRBJ1-1; D is ambiguous. The CDR3 reads CASSFRNTEAFF. CDR3 bases: TGTGCCAGCAGTTTCCGGAACACTGAAGCTTTCTTT.